The 20 T cell receptor beta chains in this list originate from one sample, sequenced in a study of early T cells in non-severe SARS-CoV-2 infection. TCRdb fed the 5' RACE reads into MiXCR, producing one record per CDR3 protein. The data show 55,000 to 65,000 distinct CDR3 sequences, under 14% seen once. The sample taken for sequencing was whole blood. These receptors originate from an adult who was a healthcare worker with PCR-confirmed SARS-CoV-2 infection or an uninfected control (not recorded which).

The rearrangement joins TRBV3-1 to TRBJ1-5; D is unresolved. The CDR3 runs to 12 residues. V lost 4 bases, J lost 7 bases, and 8 bases lay in between. Germline CDR1 LGHDT, CDR2 YNNKEL (reference sequence). CDR3 in amino acids: CASSLQGQPQHF. DNA of the CDR3: TGTGCCAGCAGCCTGCAAGGGCAGCCCCAGCATTTT. Full variable domain (rest looked up from reference TRBV3-1 and TRBJ1-5): DTAVSQTPKYLVTQMGNDKSIKCEQNLGHDTMYWYKQDSKKFLKIMFSYNNKELIINETVPNRFSPKSPDKAHLNLHINSLELGDSAVYFCASSLQGQPQHFGDGTRLSIL.

This clonotype was seen repeatedly, ten times or more. The chain links TRBV6-2 or TRBV6-3 to TRBJ1-1; no definite D call. Germline V CDR1 and CDR2: MNHEY, SVGEGT. Trimming took 7 bases from V and 8 from J, leaving 11 bases between them. This CDR3 is 11 amino acids long. The CDR3 sequence is CASTGTFEAFF. CDR3 DNA: TGTGCCAGCACCGGAACCTTCGAAGCTTTCTTT.

This chain links TRBV20-1 with TRBJ1-1; no clear D gene. V gave up 3 bases and J gave up 1 base, with 12 bases separating them. CDR3 size: 14 residues. Germline CDR1 is DFQATT and CDR2 is SNEGSKA (reference sequence). CDR3 amino acids: CSASTPLANTEAFF. CDR3 nucleotide sequence: TGCAGTGCTAGTACTCCGCTGGCGAACACTGAAGCTTTCTTT.

This clonotype showed up just a few times. The chain's CDR3 is CSVGGAVNTEAFF. Here the CDR3 DNA reads TGCAGCGTTGGAGGGGCAGTAAACACTGAAGCTTTCTTT. This chain links TRBV29-1 with TRBJ1-1; a weak D match, TRBD1 (5 bases). This CDR3 spans 13 amino acids. V was clipped by 4 bases and J by 2 bases, with 11 bases between them. Germline V gene sequence: CDR1 SQVTM, CDR2 ANQGSEA.

The chain couples TRBV9 to TRBJ2-1; TRBD2 matches at 10 bases. CDR1 is SGDLS and CDR2 is YYNGEE in the germline V gene. The length of the CDR3 is 15 residues. J gave up 9 bases and V 0 bases, and 6 bases lay outside the gene matches. For the CDR3, the DNA is TGTGCCAGCAGCGTAGCCCAGCGGGGGGGCGGTGAGCAGTTCTTC. It translates to CASSVAQRGGGEQFF. Full variable domain (missing parts from reference TRBV9 and TRBJ2-1): DSGVTQTPKHLITATGQRVTLRCSPRSGDLSVYWYQQSLDQGLQFLIQYYNGEERAKGNILERFSAQQFPDLHSELNLSSLELGDSALYFCASSVAQRGGGEQFFGPGTRLTVL.

With respect to this clonotype: A much larger clone lies a single base off, so this may be a read error. V is TRBV27 and J is TRBJ2-3; 8 nucleotides line up with TRBD1. The assigned J gene may be wrong: the sequence end matches TRBJ1-5 better. The CDR3 is 16 amino acids. Germline-derived CDR1 and CDR2 are MNHEY and SMNVEV (reference sequence). CDR3 nucleotides: TGTGCCAGCAGCCGAACGAAGGACAGGGCAGGAGATACGCAGCATTTT. Its translation: CASSRTKDRAGDTQHF.

Many counts were recorded for this clonotype. This rearrangement joins TRBV6-5 to TRBJ1-2, with unresolved D. V was pared by 2 bases and J by 8 bases, with 15 bases between. The CDR3 is 14 amino acids. Germline V gene sequence: CDR1 MNHEY, CDR2 SVGAGI. CDR3 nucleotides: TGTGCCAGCAGTTACGATGCGGGAGGGTACGGCTACACCTTC. Encoded protein: CASSYDAGGYGYTF.

The V gene is TRBV29-1, the J gene TRBJ2-7, with D possibly being TRBD1 (6 bases). The ends were cut back, 7 bases at V and 2 bases at J, with 12 bases in the middle. CDR3 length equals 12 residues. CDR1 is SQVTM and CDR2 is ANQGSEA in the germline V gene. CDR3 sequence reads: CSGGGSTYEQYF. The CDR3 coding sequence is TGCAGCGGAGGGGGTTCTACCTACGAGCAGTACTTC.

The CDR3 reads CSASPGLNTGELFF. As DNA, the CDR3 is TGCAGTGCTAGTCCGGGACTAAACACCGGGGAGCTGTTTTTT. The chain carries TRBV20-1 and TRBJ2-2, with TRBD2 matching over 7 bases. This CDR3 contains 14 residues. J was trimmed by 2 bases and V by 3 bases; bases with no gene match: 3. CDR1 and CDR2 from the germline V gene are DFQATT and SNEGSKA (reference sequence).

This clonotype showed up just a few times. The chain links TRBV6-1 to TRBJ2-7; D remains ambiguous. This CDR3 has 16 residues. Germline-derived CDR1 and CDR2 are MNHNS and SASEGT. V dropped 8 bases and J dropped 1 base, with 21 bases sitting between them. The CDR3 is CASSPSRLGRSYEQYF. CDR3 nucleotide sequence: TGTGCCAGCTCTCCGTCAAGGTTAGGCAGATCCTACGAGCAGTACTTC.

V and J are TRBV7-9 and TRBJ2-1, with TRBD2 identical over 8 bases. The CDR3 sequence is 13 residues long. The V segment lost 7 bases and the J segment 4 bases; nucleotides outside the gene matches: 3. Per germline, CDR1 SEHNR and CDR2 FQNEAQ (reference sequence). The CDR3 is CASTIAGYNEQFF. The CDR3 DNA is TGTGCCAGCACTATAGCGGGGTACAATGAGCAGTTCTTC. Combining the CDR3 with reference TRBV7-9 and TRBJ2-1 gives the whole variable domain DTGVSQNPRHKITKRGQNVTFRCDPISEHNRLYWYRQTLGQGPEFLTYFQNEAQLEKSRLLSDRFSAERPKGSFSTLEIQRTEQGDSAMYLCASTIAGYNEQFFGPGTRLTVL.

This clonotype was counted a few times. V is TRBV6-5 and J is TRBJ1-1; 10 positions agree with TRBD1. The CDR3 is 15 amino acids. V trimming: 5 bases; J trimming: 4 bases; junction bases outside the gene matches: 7. The germline CDR1 and CDR2 sequences are MNHEY and SVGAGI. The CDR3 DNA follows: TGTGCCAGCAGTCCTACCCGGACAGGGGGCACTGAAGCTTTCTTT. Translated, it gives CASSPTRTGGTEAFF.

This clonotype showed up many times. The chain employs TRBV20-1 and TRBJ1-5; 9 nucleotides align to TRBD1. The CDR3 sequence is 18 residues long. Per germline, CDR1 DFQATT and CDR2 SNEGSKA (reference sequence). V trimming: 2 bases; J trimming: 3 bases; junction bases outside the gene matches: 14. The DNA for the CDR3 is TGCAGTGCTAGAAACCGGGACAGGGATCCCCTTCCCAATCAGCCCCAGCATTTT. Its translation is CSARNRDRDPLPNQPQHF.

This sequence joins TRBV11-2 and TRBJ2-5, with D perhaps being TRBD1 or TRBD2 (5 bases each). This CDR3 spans 15 amino acids. Trimming took off 6 bases at V and 5 bases at J, with 19 bases between the two ends. Germline V gene lookup returns CDR1 SGHAT and CDR2 FQNNGV. The CDR3 is CASSPRRDVKETQYF. Written as DNA, the CDR3 is TGTGCCAGCAGTCCTCGTCGGGACGTTAAGGAGACCCAGTACTTC.

This rearrangement joins TRBV7-2 to TRBJ1-2, with a weak D call TRBD1 (5 bases). Trimming cost V 5 bases and J 4 bases, with 17 bases left between them. CDR3 length: 15 residues. Germline-derived CDR1 and CDR2 are SGHTA and FQGNSA. DNA for the CDR3: TGTGCCAGCAGCGAATCGCCGGGACGCATCTATGGCTACACCTTC. Translated: CASSESPGRIYGYTF.

A few counts support this clonotype. The V call is TRBV12-3 or TRBV12-4, the J call TRBJ1-5; TRBD1 might be the D (5 bases). V was trimmed by 0 bases and J by 7 bases, leaving 13 bases between them. The CDR3 totals 15 residues. The CDR3 protein is CASSLAGVGRQPQHF. The CDR3 DNA reads as TGTGCCAGCAGTTTAGCGGGGGTCGGACGACAGCCCCAGCATTTT.

There are a few counts of this clonotype. The V call is TRBV6-2 or TRBV6-3, the J call TRBJ2-7; 9 positions agree with TRBD1. The CDR3 has 15 residues. CDR1 is MNHEY, CDR2 SVGEGT, per germline. After removal of 10 bases from V and 4 bases from J, the junction contained 14 bases not matched to a gene. This CDR3 reads CATNRPGQGGYEQYF. In DNA, the CDR3 is TGTGCCACAAATCGCCCGGGACAGGGAGGATACGAGCAGTACTTC.

Details on this clonotype: This may be a read error, as it is one base from a much larger clone. The J gene is TRBJ2-1, the V gene TRBV15; TRBD1 matches at 8 bases. Germline CDR1 LNHNV, CDR2 YYDKDF (reference sequence). The V gene end was trimmed by 5 bases and the J gene end by 6 bases; junction bases not matched to a gene: 12. CDR3 length: 16 residues. The CDR3 loop reads CATSVRIGQGFNEQFF. As DNA, the CDR3 is TGTGCCACCAGCGTAAGAATTGGACAGGGTTTCAATGAGCAGTTCTTC.

This clonotype was detected ten times or more. The chain links TRBV9 to TRBJ2-2; D is unresolved. Germline assignment: CDR1 SGDLS and CDR2 YYNGEE. The CDR3 has 12 residues. With 4 bases removed from V and 4 bases from J, the gap between germline ends came to 5 bases. The CDR3 region is CASSSLTGELFF. CDR3 DNA sequence: TGTGCCAGCAGCAGCCTCACCGGGGAGCTGTTTTTT.

The chain employs TRBV6-2 or TRBV6-3 and TRBJ1-2; D is unresolved. V was cut by 3 bases and J by 4 bases, with 15 bases left in between. The germline V gene encodes CDR1 MNHEY and CDR2 SVGEGT. The CDR3 is 15 residues long. CDR3 residues: CASSYTGVHPYGYTF. Written as DNA, the CDR3 is TGTGCCAGCAGTTATACCGGCGTACACCCCTATGGCTACACCTTC.